This note documents a single T cell receptor beta chain sequence. Its specificity is unknown. A much larger clone is a single base away; this may be a read error. Trimming removed 5 bases from V and 3 bases from J; junction bases left unmatched: 4. The germline V gene encodes CDR1 SGHVS and CDR2 FNYEAQ. This CDR3 spans 13 amino acids. MiXCR, run by TCRdb on the reads, gives a single entry per CDR3 protein. The data contain approximately 990,000 distinct CDR3 sequences, about a third of them singletons. The data were taken from a study of T cell repertoires in cytomegalovirus infection. Across the study: Public TCR beta signatures provided an indication of both CMV infection and a matching HLA type. The study, taken as a whole, reports: HLA-C-restricted CMV clonotypes gave the most frequent clonotype in two of eight donors.

This receptor was taken from a human donor in good health (CMV status not recorded). Some clones in this sample may be carry-over from other donors' samples. The chain uses TRBV7-6 and TRBJ2-7; TRBD1 matches at 7 bases. Sequencing used cultured CD8+ T cells from PBMCs, obtained from culture after CMV antigen stimulation. The CDR3 is CASSIGTVYEQYF. Here the CDR3 DNA reads TGTGCCAGCAGCATTGGGACAGTCTACGAGCAGTACTTC.